The 24 T cell receptor beta chains listed next were all sequenced from one sample in a study of blood T cell repertoires in COVID-19. Profiled with immunoSEQ multiplex PCR; TCRdb holds only in-frame clones, not every one. The sample carries 70,000 to 100,000 clones, more than 70% recorded once. Sequenced: peripheral blood. The receptors shown here come from a woman aged 80 or over with active COVID-19.

The chain recombines TRBV7-9 with TRBJ2-1; the D gene is possibly TRBD2 (6 bases). V lost 2 bases and J 8 bases, leaving 16 bases between the germline ends. CDR1 and CDR2 from the germline V gene are SEHNR and FQNEAQ (reference sequence). This CDR3 spans 15 amino acids. CDR3 sequence: CASSLTGAPGDEQFF. The CDR3 bases are TGTGCCAGCAGCTTAACGGGAGCACCTGGCGATGAGCAGTTCTTC.

The CDR3 loop is CASSPWGVRSSSGNEQFF. The CDR3 region has the DNA TGTGCCAGCAGTCCATGGGGGGTTCGGAGTTCATCGGGGAATGAGCAGTTCTTC. The chain links TRBV28 to TRBJ2-1, with D maybe TRBD2 (6 bases). The V end was cut by 5 bases, the J end by 7 bases, with 27 bases between. Germline CDR1 is MDHEN and CDR2 is SYDVKM. This CDR3 has 18 residues. The variable domain in full, completed from reference TRBV28 and TRBJ2-1, reads DVKVTQSSRYLVKRTGEKVFLECVQDMDHENMFWYRQDPGLGLRLIYFSYDVKMKEKGDIPEGYSVSREKKERFSLILESASTNQTSMYLCASSPWGVRSSSGNEQFFGPGTRLTVL.

V gene TRBV6-5 combines with J gene TRBJ2-2; 8 nucleotides line up with TRBD2. This CDR3 comprises 14 residues. The V and J ends lost 10 bases and 5 bases, in that order; junction bases with no gene match: 9. The germline gives CDR1 MNHEY, CDR2 SVGAGI. The CDR3 coding sequence is TGTGCCATCCTGACCTTAGCGGGAACCGGGGAGCTGTTTTTT. As protein: CAILTLAGTGELFF.

The J gene is TRBJ2-7, the V gene TRBV5-1; maybe TRBD2 (5 bases). Germline CDR1 is SGHRS and CDR2 is YFSETQ. This CDR3 has 14 amino acids. Trimming removed 0 bases from V and 6 bases from J, with 13 bases in between. The CDR3 sequence is CASSLAVGVREQYF. The CDR3 nucleotides read TGCGCCAGCAGCTTGGCCGTGGGAGTCCGCGAGCAGTACTTC.

The chain carries TRBV3-1 (or the pseudogene TRBV3-2) and TRBJ2-5, with D unresolved. CDR3 length: 14 amino acids. V shed 4 bases and J shed 5 bases, with 14 bases lying between them. Germline V lookup: CDR1 LGHDT, CDR2 YNNKEL (reference sequence). CDR3 in amino acids: CASSPQFFAETQYF. DNA of the CDR3: TGTGCCAGCAGCCCTCAATTTTTCGCGGAGACCCAGTACTTC.

The CDR3 is CASSLFGWETQYF. The CDR3 bases are TGTGCCAGCAGCCTTTTCGGTTGGGAGACCCAGTACTTC. V is TRBV13 and J is TRBJ2-5; D is ambiguous. Germline values: CDR1 PRHDT, CDR2 FYEKMQ (reference sequence). V was clipped by 5 bases and J by 5 bases, with 12 bases between them. This CDR3 spans 13 amino acids.

This clone has a single count. This chain uses TRBV12-3 or TRBV12-4 with TRBJ2-7; 7 bases line up with TRBD2. V shed 6 bases, J shed 2 bases, and the junction held 1 base outside the gene matches. This CDR3 comprises 12 residues. In DNA form, the CDR3 reads TGTGCCAGCAGGGGGGGGACCTACGAGCAGTACTTC. The encoded protein is CASRGGTYEQYF.

The chain combines TRBV9 with TRBJ2-1; weak D call: TRBD2 (7 bases). The CDR3 contains 16 residues. Germline assignment: CDR1 SGDLS and CDR2 YYNGEE. With 0 bases removed from V and 3 bases from J, the gap between germline ends came to 13 bases. The CDR3 is CASSVVGGGFYNEQFF. CDR3 coding DNA: TGTGCCAGCAGCGTAGTAGGGGGAGGGTTCTACAATGAGCAGTTCTTC.

This clone has only one observation. This chain links TRBV5-4 with TRBJ2-2; 13 nucleotides line up with TRBD2. Germline-derived CDR1 and CDR2 are SGHNT and YYREEE (reference sequence). The CDR3 runs 16 residues. Trimming took 4 bases from V and 7 from J; bases not matched to a gene: 7. The CDR3 reads CASSRQTSGRIGELFF. CDR3 sequence (DNA): TGTGCCAGCAGCCGCCAGACTAGCGGGAGGATCGGGGAGCTGTTTTTT.

This chain joins TRBV30 and TRBJ2-5; 10 bases are a match to TRBD2. From germline, CDR1 is GTSNPN and CDR2 SVGIG (reference sequence). The V segment lost 8 bases and the J segment 5 bases; nucleotides outside the gene matches: 8. This CDR3 comprises 13 residues. The CDR3 DNA reads TGTGCCCGTACTAGCGGGAATGCGGAGACCCAGTACTTC. Amino acids: CARTSGNAETQYF.

The chain employs TRBV11-1 and TRBJ2-5; no clear D gene. The CDR3 covers 14 residues. V lost 5 bases to trimming and J lost 4 bases, with 14 bases between them. Germline CDR1 is SGHAT and CDR2 is FQDESV (reference sequence). The CDR3 loop is CASSPRPGSETQYF. In DNA form, the CDR3 reads TGTGCCAGCAGCCCGCGACCGGGTTCAGAGACCCAGTACTTC.

This rearrangement joins TRBV7-2 to TRBJ1-2; D not resolved. The CDR3 extends over 16 amino acids. CDR1 SGHTA and CDR2 FQGNSA come from the germline V gene. V lost 4 bases and J 4 bases, leaving 19 bases between the germline ends. The CDR3 protein is CASSSLSIGSSYGYTF. CDR3 nucleotides: TGTGCCAGCAGCTCGCTTTCGATTGGGAGTTCCTATGGCTACACCTTC.

In this sample, this clone turned up once. The chain carries TRBV28 and TRBJ2-2, with 7 bases identical to TRBD1. Germline CDR1 is MDHEN and CDR2 is SYDVKM. The CDR3 contains 17 residues. The ends lost 7 bases at V and 5 bases at J; junction bases unmatched: 16. In DNA form, the CDR3 reads TGTGCCAGCAAAAGGGGGCGGGCCACCAGGCCTACCGGGGAGCTGTTTTTT. Translation: CASKRGRATRPTGELFF. Supplemented by reference TRBV28 and TRBJ2-2, the full variable domain reads DVKVTQSSRYLVKRTGEKVFLECVQDMDHENMFWYRQDPGLGLRLIYFSYDVKMKEKGDIPEGYSVSREKKERFSLILESASTNQTSMYLCASKRGRATRPTGELFFGEGSRLTVL.

The chain carries TRBV7-2 and TRBJ1-5, with D perhaps TRBD1 (6 bases). Germline V gives CDR1 SGHTA, CDR2 FQGNSA. Trimming stripped 5 bases from V and 7 bases from J, with 12 bases between. The CDR3 loop spans 13 amino acids. The CDR3 nucleotides are TGTGCCAGCAGCCGGGGGGGCCCGCAGCCCCAGCATTTT. Its translation: CASSRGGPQPQHF.

In regard to this clone: This same CDR3 is encoded by further DNA sequences in the sample. CDR3 loop: CASSQLAGVVDTQYF. The CDR3 DNA is TGTGCCAGCAGCCAACTCGCGGGAGTGGTAGATACGCAGTATTTT. The chain links TRBV3-1 (or the pseudogene TRBV3-2) to TRBJ2-3; 7 bases fit TRBD2. The CDR3 runs to 15 residues. Germline CDR1 and CDR2: LGHDT and YNNKEL (reference sequence). V lost 2 bases to trimming and J lost 5 bases; unmatched junction nucleotides: 7.

In regard to this clone: At one boundary the junction diverges from the germline segment, which might be a read error. The genes are TRBV6-4 and TRBJ2-2; D remains unclear. CDR1 and CDR2 from the germline V gene are MRHNA and SNTAGT. This CDR3 has 15 residues. In DNA, the CDR3 is TGTGCCGGCAGTGAACAAACAGCGAACACCGGGGAGCTGTTTTTT. Its translation is CAGSEQTANTGELFF.

The chain recombines TRBV5-1 with TRBJ2-7, with 12 nucleotides matching TRBD2. This CDR3 has 17 amino acids. The germline V gene has CDR1 SGHRS and CDR2 YFSETQ. With V trimmed by 1 base and J by 0 bases, 5 bases remained unmatched. The CDR3: CASSLTSGRTYSYEQYF. CDR3 DNA: TGCGCCAGCAGCTTGACTAGCGGGAGGACCTACTCCTACGAGCAGTACTTC.

This rearrangement joins TRBV28 to TRBJ2-5; 7 bases align to TRBD1. There are 14 residues in the CDR3. Germline V gene data show CDR1 as MDHEN and CDR2 as SYDVKM. After removal of 8 bases from V and 5 bases from J, the junction contained 11 bases not matched to a gene. The CDR3 loop is CASARQGRGETQYF. The CDR3 nucleotides are TGTGCCAGCGCCCGACAGGGCCGCGGGGAGACCCAGTACTTC. The full variable domain, in which reference TRBV28 and TRBJ2-5 provide the parts outside the CDR3, is DVKVTQSSRYLVKRTGEKVFLECVQDMDHENMFWYRQDPGLGLRLIYFSYDVKMKEKGDIPEGYSVSREKKERFSLILESASTNQTSMYLCASARQGRGETQYFGPGTRLLVL.

J is TRBJ1-2 and V is TRBV6-5, with 12 bases fitting TRBD1. CDR3 size: 15 residues. V was clipped by 5 bases and J by 6 bases; unmatched bases: 7. Germline V gives CDR1 MNHEY, CDR2 SVGAGI. The CDR3 is CASSRGTGGRDGYTF. CDR3 nucleotides: TGTGCCAGCAGTCGCGGGACAGGGGGCAGAGATGGCTACACCTTC.

CDR3 loop: CASSSGYEQYF. The CDR3 bases are TGCGCCAGCTCGTCCGGTTACGAGCAGTACTTC. This chain joins TRBV5-1 and TRBJ2-7, with D unresolved. The CDR3 runs 11 residues. The V end lost 7 bases, the J end lost 4 bases, and 9 bases lay between the germline ends. CDR1 and CDR2 (germline): SGHRS, YFSETQ. Filled out from reference TRBV5-1 and TRBJ2-7, the complete variable domain reads KAGVTQTPRYLIKTRGQQVTLSCSPISGHRSVSWYQQTPGQGLQFLFEYFSETQRNKGNFPGRFSGRQFSNSRSEMNVSTLELGDSALYLCASSSGYEQYFGPGTRLTVT.

V and J are TRBV7-8 and TRBJ2-5; D is undetermined. This CDR3 has 13 amino acids. V was trimmed by 5 bases and J by 2 bases, leaving 9 bases between them. From germline, CDR1 is SGHVS and CDR2 FQNEAQ. CDR3 amino acids: CASSPAPQETQYF. CDR3 DNA: TGTGCCAGCAGCCCAGCCCCTCAAGAGACCCAGTACTTC.

This chain connects TRBV5-5 to TRBJ1-1; 7 bases map to TRBD1. CDR1 and CDR2 (germline): SGHKS, YYEKEE (reference sequence). The CDR3 has 15 residues. V lost 6 bases to trimming and J lost 1 base; unmatched junction nucleotides: 9. CDR3 amino acids: CASINRDRANTEAFF. Here the CDR3 DNA reads TGTGCCAGCATCAACCGAGACAGGGCGAACACTGAAGCTTTCTTT.

This clone was detected once. V usage is TRBV5-1 and J usage is TRBJ2-5; 7 bases are shared with TRBD1. The germline V gene has CDR1 SGHRS and CDR2 YFSETQ. This CDR3 spans 16 amino acids. The V and J ends lost 2 bases and 5 bases, in that order; junction bases with no gene match: 12. The CDR3 nucleotides are TGCGCCAGCAGCTTAGTGGGACGCCTCAGGGGGGAGACCCAGTACTTC. Translating it yields CASSLVGRLRGETQYF.

V and J are TRBV18 and TRBJ2-1; unclear D gene. CDR1 is KGHSH, CDR2 LQKENI, per germline. V gave up 5 bases and J gave up 0 bases, with 11 bases separating them. This CDR3 has 15 amino acids. The CDR3 nucleotides read TGTGCCAGCTCAGGAGTGCGCAGCTCCTACAATGAGCAGTTCTTC. Protein: CASSGVRSSYNEQFF.